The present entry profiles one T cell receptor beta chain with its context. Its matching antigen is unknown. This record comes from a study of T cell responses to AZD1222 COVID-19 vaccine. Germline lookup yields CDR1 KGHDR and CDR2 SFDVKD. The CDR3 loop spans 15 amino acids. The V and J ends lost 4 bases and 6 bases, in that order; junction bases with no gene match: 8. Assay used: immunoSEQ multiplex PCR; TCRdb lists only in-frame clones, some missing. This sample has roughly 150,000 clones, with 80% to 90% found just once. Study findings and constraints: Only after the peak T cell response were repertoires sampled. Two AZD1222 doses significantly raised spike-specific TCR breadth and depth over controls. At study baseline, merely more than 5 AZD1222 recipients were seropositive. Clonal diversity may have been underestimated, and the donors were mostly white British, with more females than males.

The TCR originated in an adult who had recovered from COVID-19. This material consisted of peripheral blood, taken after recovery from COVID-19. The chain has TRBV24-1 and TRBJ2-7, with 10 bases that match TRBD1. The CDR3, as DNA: TGTGCCACCAGTGACACCGGGACAGGGGAGGGCGAGCAGTACTTC. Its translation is CATSDTGTGEGEQYF.